A selection of T cell receptor beta chains follows, all from one sample in a study of CD8 T cells in Susac syndrome. MiXCR, applied by TCRdb to the immunoSEQ multiplex PCR reads, yields one record per CDR3 protein. The table includes 110,000 or so distinct CDR3 sequences, around nine tenths detected once. The sequenced material came from CD4+ T cells from PBMCs. These receptors all come from a human donor in good health. The CDR3 runs from the conserved cysteine through the conserved F or W. Fields, in order: D gene, J gene, V gene, clone size, CDR3 DNA, CDR3 protein. D genes are given only for firm matches. Size values are once, few and many counts, or a class for expanded clones, and some rows have none.

>-|TRBJ2-6|TRBV5-4|few
TGTGCCAGCAGCTTAAGGGATCCCGGGGCCAACGTCCTGACTTTC
CASSLRDPGANVLTF
>-|TRBJ2-3|TRBV14|-
TGTGCCAGCAGCCCCCGGACTTGGGATACGCAGTATTTT
CASSPRTWDTQYF
>-|TRBJ2-1|TRBV7-2|-
TGTGCCAGCAGCTTAGCGGGGGTATTCCCGTCCTACAATGAGCAGTTCTTC
CASSLAGVFPSYNEQFF
>TRBD2|TRBJ2-1|TRBV16|-
TGTGCCAGCAGCCATCTTAGCGGGAGCTCCTACAATGAGCAGTTCTTC
CASSHLSGSSYNEQFF
>TRBD1|TRBJ2-7|TRBV11-2|-
TGTGCCAGCAGCAGACAGGGGAGCTCCTACGAGCAGTACTTC
CASSRQGSSYEQYF
>-|TRBJ2-1|TRBV2|-
TGTGCCAGGGAGGGAAGTGGACCAGGGACCCGAGAGCAGTTCTTC
CAREGSGPGTREQFF
>-|TRBJ2-3|TRBV5-1|-
TGCGCCAGCAGCTCAGACCTGCTTACAGATACGCAGTATTTT
CASSSDLLTDTQYF
>TRBD1|TRBJ2-7|TRBV5-1|-
TGCGCCAGCACCGGACAGGGGAATCCCTACGAGCAGTACTTC
CASTGQGNPYEQYF
>TRBD1|TRBJ1-1|TRBV5-1|-
TGCGCCAGCAGCTTGGGTAGACAGGGGGATACTGAAGCTTTCTTT
CASSLGRQGDTEAFF
>TRBD1|TRBJ1-1|TRBV7-3|-
TGTGCCAGCAGCTTGGGCAGGGGGGCCACTGAAGCTTTCTTT
CASSLGRGATEAFF
>-|TRBJ1-1|TRBV4-3|-
TGCGCCAGCAGCCAAGATCCCTACACTGAAGCTTTCTTT
CASSQDPYTEAFF
>-|TRBJ2-7|TRBV12-5|-
TGTGCTAGTGGCGGAGGGGGGTCCTACGAGCAGTACTTC
CASGGGGSYEQYF
>-|TRBJ2-3|TRBV13|-
TGTGCCAGCAGCCTAGGGGACGGGTACACAGATACGCAGTATTTT
CASSLGDGYTDTQYF
>TRBD1|TRBJ2-2|TRBV5-5|-
TGTGCCAGCAGCCTCTGGACAGGGTTTACCGGGGAGCTGTTTTTT
CASSLWTGFTGELFF
>-|TRBJ2-1|TRBV9|-
TGTGCCAGCAGCGTAGATGGGCGCGGCTCCTACAATGAGCAGTTCTTC
CASSVDGRGSYNEQFF
>-|TRBJ2-5|TRBV20-1|-
TGCAGTGCTAGAGCACAGGGTTTCCAAGAGACCCAGTACTTC
CSARAQGFQETQYF
>-|TRBJ2-5|TRBV20-1|-
TGCAGTGCTAGACCTGACACCGTAGAGACCCAGTACTTC
CSARPDTVETQYF
>-|TRBJ1-5|TRBV7-8|-
TGTGCCAGCACCCATTGGGGGGGGAGCAATCAGCCCCAGCATTTT
CASTHWGGSNQPQHF